This TCR beta chain was identified during a study of T cells in Graves' hyperthyroidism and ophthalmopathy. Duration under 3 months, a NOSPECS grade of at least 4, and a Clinical Activity Score of at least 3 characterized the ophthalmopathy patients. A patient was excluded if there was uncontrolled infection, other autoimmune disease, pregnancy or lactation. What was amplified from RNA transcripts were TCR beta CDR3 regions. First-round RT-PCR with HTBI primers amplified the TCR CDR3 region. TCRdb processed the multiplex PCR reads anew with MiXCR; each CDR3 protein has one entry. This sample carries more than 300,000 distinct CDR3 sequences, 18% of them seen once, and the ten largest clones take about 38%. This clonotype appeared many times. Antigen: not known. Broader study findings: Ophthalmopathy was model-predicted a median approximately 6.9 months pre-onset. Ophthalmopathy and stable hyperthyroidism were told apart by a 13 V-J model.

Trimming took off 6 bases at V and 9 bases at J, with 10 bases between the two ends. Germline CDR1 reads SGHRS; CDR2 reads YFSETQ. The CDR3 loop spans 11 amino acids. This chain connects TRBV5-1 to TRBJ2-1; unclear D gene. The sequence was collected from a man aged 18 to 29 with Graves' ophthalmopathy. The specimen was blood. CDR3 DNA: TGCGCCAGCACATCCGGGTCTGAGCAGTTCTTC. Its translation: CASTSGSEQFF.